This record looks at one T cell receptor beta chain sequence and its context. It lacks a known antigen. No much larger clone exists at a distance of one base, and base qualities are not known. V ends up 3 bases short and J 4 bases short, with an unmatched junction base count of 3. The CDR3 covers 14 residues, taking in both the cysteine and the phenylalanine. The kept DNA is CDR3 alone, 42 bases in frame from the first base. Sequences ENHRY (CDR1) and SYGVKD (CDR2) are obtained from the germline V gene. This specimen comes from a study of control samples from healthy donors and cancer patients (dated by TCRdb to 2020 to 2022). Library method: the immunoSEQ multiplex PCR assay. TCRdb carries this immuneACCESS record with in-frame sequences only. Its versions omit some clonotypes, under half of them owing to an unresolved V gene in the studies checked, with the rest unexplained. A total of around 90,000 clones appear in this sample, around four fifths of them only once. Around a fifth of the sample is held by the ten biggest clonotypes.

Source material: blood. The receptor was isolated from a man aged 25 to 40 in good health. The V gene is TRBV10-3 and the J gene is TRBJ2-3; 8 nucleotides in the junction match TRBD2. The CDR3 region: CAISDRTSSDTQYF. Here is the DNA: TGTGCCATCAGTGACCGGACTAGCTCAGATACGCAGTATTTT.